A few counts support the clone carrying this T cell receptor (beta chain). The record originates from a study of CD8+ T cells in alopecia areata. Across the study: Oral tofacitinib (5 to 10 mg twice daily) was administered to treated patients.

V shed 1 base, J shed 0 bases, and the junction held 5 bases outside the gene matches. CDR3 length: 16 residues. The germline gives CDR1 SGHDT, CDR2 YYEEEE. Regarding treatment: oral pan-JAK inhibitor, 5-10 mg twice daily. From alopecia areata patients, lesional scalp punch biopsies and peripheral blood were collected. Both CD4+ and CD8+ T cells were separated by sorting PBMCs. RNA extraction and reverse transcription yielded cDNA as sequencing template. Profiling relied on immunoSEQ multiplex PCR, and the TCRdb table lists in-frame clones only, not all of them. This sample has roughly 200,000 clones, with 60% found just once.

The receptor was derived from a human donor with alopecia areata. Sequences were derived from CD4+ T cells sorted from blood, sampled at week 4, from a patient treated with tofacitinib. V is TRBV5-6 and J is TRBJ2-3; 7 positions match TRBD2. In nucleotides, the CDR3 is TGTGCCAGCAGCTTGTTCCTAGCGGACAGCACAGATACGCAGTATTTT. Translated, it gives CASSLFLADSTDTQYF.